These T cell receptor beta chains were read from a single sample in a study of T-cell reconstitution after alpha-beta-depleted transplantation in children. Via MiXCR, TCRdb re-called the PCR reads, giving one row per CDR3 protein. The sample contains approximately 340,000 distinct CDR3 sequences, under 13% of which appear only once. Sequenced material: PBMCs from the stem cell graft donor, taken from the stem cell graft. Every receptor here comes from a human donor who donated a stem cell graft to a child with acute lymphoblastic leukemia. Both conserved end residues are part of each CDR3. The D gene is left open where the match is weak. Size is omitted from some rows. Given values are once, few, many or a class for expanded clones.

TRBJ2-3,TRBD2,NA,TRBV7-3,TGTGCCAGCAGCCTTTCAGCGGGAACCTTCCCAGATACGCAGTATTTT,CASSLSAGTFPDTQYF
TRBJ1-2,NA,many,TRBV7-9,TGTGCCAGCAGCGTATCAGCCCTCTGGGGCTACACCTTC,CASSVSALWGYTF
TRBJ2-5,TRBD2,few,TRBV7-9,TGTGCCAGCAGCTTGTTGCTAGCGGGAGGAGAGACCCAGTACTTC,CASSLLLAGGETQYF
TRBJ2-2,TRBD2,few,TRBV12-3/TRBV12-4,TGTGCCAGCAGCCGTCGGGAGGGCCTGACCGGGGAGCTGTTTTTT,CASSRREGLTGELFF
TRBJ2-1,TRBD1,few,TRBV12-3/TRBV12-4,TGTGCCAGCAGTCGAGGGGACAGGCGACGGAATGAGCAGTTCTTC,CASSRGDRRRNEQFF
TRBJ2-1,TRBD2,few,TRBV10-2,TGCGCCAGCAGTACTAGCGGGAGGGCCGTGTGGGAGCAGTTCTTC,CASSTSGRAVWEQFF
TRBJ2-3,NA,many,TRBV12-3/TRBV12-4,TGTGCCAGCAGTCCCGGGGCAACGCAGTATTTT,CASSPGATQYF
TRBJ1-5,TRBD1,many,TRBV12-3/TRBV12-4,TGTGCCAGCAGTTTGGCTACAGGGGTACAGCCCCAGCATTTT,CASSLATGVQPQHF
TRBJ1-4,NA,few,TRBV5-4,TGTGCCAGCAGCTTGGGAAAGGGGGCTAATGAAAAACTGTTTTTT,CASSLGKGANEKLFF
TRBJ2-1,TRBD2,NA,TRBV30,TGTGCCTGGAGTGCGATAGCGGGAGGAGGCAATGAGCAGTTCTTC,CAWSAIAGGGNEQFF
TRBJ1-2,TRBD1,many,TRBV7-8,TGTGCCAGCAGCAACAGGGGGCGAGACTATGGCTACACCTTC,CASSNRGRDYGYTF
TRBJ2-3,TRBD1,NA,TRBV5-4,TGTGCCAGCAGCTTATCACCGACAGGGCTGTCAACAGATACGCAGTATTTT,CASSLSPTGLSTDTQYF
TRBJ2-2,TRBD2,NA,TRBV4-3,TGCGCCAGCAGCCAAGAAGTCGCGGGAGGGATTACCGGGGAGCTGTTTTTT,CASSQEVAGGITGELFF
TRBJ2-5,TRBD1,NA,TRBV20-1,TGCAGTGCTAGACCGGGACAGGGGGCTTTTCGAGAGACCCAGTACTTC,CSARPGQGAFRETQYF
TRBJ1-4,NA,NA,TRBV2,TGTGCCAGCAGCCCAGGAGTGAATGAAAAACTGTTTTTT,CASSPGVNEKLFF
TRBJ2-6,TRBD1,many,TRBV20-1,TGCAGTGCTAGAGAGCCGGGACAGGCTCCTGGGGCCAACGTCCTGACTTTC,CSAREPGQAPGANVLTF
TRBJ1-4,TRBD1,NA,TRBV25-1,TGTGCCAGCAGCGCCCCGGACAGGGAAGTTGAAAAACTGTTTTTT,CASSAPDREVEKLFF
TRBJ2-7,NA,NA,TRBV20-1,TGCAGTGCTACTCAAAGGCTTCCCTACGAGCAGTACTTC,CSATQRLPYEQYF
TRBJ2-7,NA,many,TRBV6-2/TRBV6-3,TGTGCCAGCAGTCTCTCGGTACTAGAGGCCCTCCGCGAGCAGTACTTC,CASSLSVLEALREQYF
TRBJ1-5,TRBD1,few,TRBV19,TGTGCCAGTAGATACGACAGGGGCAATCAGCCCCAGCATTTT,CASRYDRGNQPQHF
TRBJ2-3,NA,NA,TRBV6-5,TGTGCCAGCAGTTACTCGAAATCCTTCACAGATACGCAGTATTTT,CASSYSKSFTDTQYF
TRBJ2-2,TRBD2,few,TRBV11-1,TGTGCCAGCAGCTTACCTCCTTCCGGACTAGCGTCGAACACCGGGGAGCTGTTTTTT,CASSLPPSGLASNTGELFF
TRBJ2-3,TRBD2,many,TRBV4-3,TGCGCCAGCAGCCAAGAACTGGCGGGAGAAGATACGCAGTATTTT,CASSQELAGEDTQYF
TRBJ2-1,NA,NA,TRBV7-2,TGTGCCAGCCTTACCGATACTAGCCACAATGAGCAGTTCTTC,CASLTDTSHNEQFF
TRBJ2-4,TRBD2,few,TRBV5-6,TGTGCCAGCAGCCACGGGACTAGCGGGGCTCGGGACATTCAGTACTTC,CASSHGTSGARDIQYF
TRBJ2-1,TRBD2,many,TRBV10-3,TGTGCCATCAGGACGACTAGCGGGAGCCCCTACAATGAGCAGTTCTTC,CAIRTTSGSPYNEQFF
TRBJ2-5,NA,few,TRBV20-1,TGCAGTGCTAGACTAGGGGGCCAAGAGACCCAGTACTTC,CSARLGGQETQYF
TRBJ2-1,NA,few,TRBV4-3,TGCGCCAGCAGCCAAGATGCGGTTTCAGGCAATGAGCAGTTCTTC,CASSQDAVSGNEQFF
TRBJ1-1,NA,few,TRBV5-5,TGTGCCAGCAGCCCGGCCGTACGGGGACTGAACACTGAAGCTTTCTTT,CASSPAVRGLNTEAFF
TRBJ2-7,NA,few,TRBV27,TGTGCCAGCACGCAACCCCTATACGAGCAGTACTTC,CASTQPLYEQYF
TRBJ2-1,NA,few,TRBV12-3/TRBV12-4,TGTGCCAGCAGTCCATCTACAAATGAGCAGTTCTTC,CASSPSTNEQFF
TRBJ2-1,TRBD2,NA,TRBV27,TGTGCCAGCAGCTCCATTATCGGGCTAGCGGGTGTCGATGAGCAGTTCTTC,CASSSIIGLAGVDEQFF
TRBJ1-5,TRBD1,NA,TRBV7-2,TGTGCCAGCAGCTTAGGGACAGGGGTTATTCAGCCCCAGCATTTT,CASSLGTGVIQPQHF
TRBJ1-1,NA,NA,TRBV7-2,TGTGCCAGCAGCTGGAACCTCGGGGTGGTTACTGAAGCTTTCTTT,CASSWNLGVVTEAFF
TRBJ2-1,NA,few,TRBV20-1,TGCAGTGCTAGTCACCGGGACCACTCCTACAATGAGCAGTTCTTC,CSASHRDHSYNEQFF
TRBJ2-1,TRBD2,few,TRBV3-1,TGTGCCAGCAGCCCCCTCCGGACTAGCGGGAGGACTCTAGGGTGGATTGAGCAGTTCTTC,CASSPLRTSGRTLGWIEQFF
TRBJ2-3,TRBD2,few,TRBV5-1,TGCGCCAGCAGCGCCACTAGCGGGACAGATACGCAGTATTTT,CASSATSGTDTQYF
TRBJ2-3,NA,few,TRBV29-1,TGCAGCCAAGCCGGCAGCGGGAGCACAGATACGCAGTATTTT,CSQAGSGSTDTQYF
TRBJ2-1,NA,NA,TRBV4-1,TGCGCCAGCAGCCAAGAAGGGCAGGACTTGAGCTCCTACAATGAGCAGTTCTTC,CASSQEGQDLSSYNEQFF
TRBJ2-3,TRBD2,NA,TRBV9,TGTGCCAGCAGCCCCCGGCTAGCGGGAACCACAGATACGCAGTATTTT,CASSPRLAGTTDTQYF
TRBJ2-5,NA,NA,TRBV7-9,TGTGCCAGCAGCTTCCGGGACTTGCAAGAGACCCAGTACTTC,CASSFRDLQETQYF
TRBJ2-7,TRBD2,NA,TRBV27,TGTGCCAGCAGTTTATCGACAGCTAGCGGATTCTACGAGCAGTACTTC,CASSLSTASGFYEQYF
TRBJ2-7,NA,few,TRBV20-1,TGCAGTGCTAGAGCATACACGGACAGAGTATACGAGCAGTACTTC,CSARAYTDRVYEQYF
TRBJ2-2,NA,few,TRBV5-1,TGCGCCAGCAGCTTACAGACTGGCTTCGGGGAGCTGTTTTTT,CASSLQTGFGELFF
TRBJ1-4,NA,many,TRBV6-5,TGTGCCAGCTCCTCGGGCAGGTCTAATGAAAAACTGTTTTTT,CASSSGRSNEKLFF
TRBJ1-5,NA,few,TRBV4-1,TGCGCCAGCAGCCAAGACGCCGCAGGGGCGTGGGGTAGCAATCAGCCCCAGCATTTT,CASSQDAAGAWGSNQPQHF
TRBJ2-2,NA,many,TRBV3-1,TGTGCCAGCAGCCAAAAACTAGGTAACACCGGGGAGCTGTTTTTT,CASSQKLGNTGELFF
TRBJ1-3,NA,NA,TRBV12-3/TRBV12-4,TGTGCCAGCAGTTTTAGGCACAGCTCTGGAAACACCATATATTTT,CASSFRHSSGNTIYF
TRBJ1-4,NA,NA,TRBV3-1,TGTGCCAGCAGCCAGAATGGCAGGGATGAAAAACTGTTTTTT,CASSQNGRDEKLFF
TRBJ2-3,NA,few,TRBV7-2,TGTGCCAGCAGACACCCTAGTGGGCATACGCAGTATTTT,CASRHPSGHTQYF
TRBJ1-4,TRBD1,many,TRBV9,TGTGCCAGCAGCGGCCCGGACAGGGGCCGACTGTTTTTT,CASSGPDRGRLFF
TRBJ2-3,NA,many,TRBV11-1,TGTGCCAGCAGCTTAGTACCGGGAGCAGATACGCAGTATTTT,CASSLVPGADTQYF
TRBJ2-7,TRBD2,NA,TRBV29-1,TGCAGCGTTGCCCGGGGGGGCTACGAGCAGTACTTC,CSVARGGYEQYF
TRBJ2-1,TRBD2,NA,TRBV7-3,TGTGCCAGCAGCTTACGGGGGGTAGCGGGAGTTAATGAGCAGTTCTTC,CASSLRGVAGVNEQFF
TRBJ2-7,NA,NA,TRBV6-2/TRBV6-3,TGTGCCAGCAGTTACCTAACACTCTACGAGCAGTACTTC,CASSYLTLYEQYF
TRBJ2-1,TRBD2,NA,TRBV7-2,TGTGCCAGCAGCTTTGCGACTAGCGCTACCTACAATGAGCAGTTCTTC,CASSFATSATYNEQFF
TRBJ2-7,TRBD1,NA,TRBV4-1,TGCGCCAGCAGCCCGCGGGACAGGGGTTTATCACGCGAGCAGTACTTC,CASSPRDRGLSREQYF